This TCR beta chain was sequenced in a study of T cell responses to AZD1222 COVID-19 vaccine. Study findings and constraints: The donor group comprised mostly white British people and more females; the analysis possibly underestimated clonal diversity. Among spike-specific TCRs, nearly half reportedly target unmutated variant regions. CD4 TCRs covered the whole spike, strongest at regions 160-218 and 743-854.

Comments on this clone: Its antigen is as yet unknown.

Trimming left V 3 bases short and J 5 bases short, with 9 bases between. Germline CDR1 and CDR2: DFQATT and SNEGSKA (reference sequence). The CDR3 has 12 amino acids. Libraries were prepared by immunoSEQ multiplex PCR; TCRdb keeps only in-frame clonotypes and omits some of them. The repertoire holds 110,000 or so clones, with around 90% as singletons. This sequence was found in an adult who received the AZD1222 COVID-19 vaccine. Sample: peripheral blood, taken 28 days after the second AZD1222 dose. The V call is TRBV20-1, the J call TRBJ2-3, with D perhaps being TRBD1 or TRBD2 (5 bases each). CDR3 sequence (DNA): TGCAGTGCTAGTGAGGGGCTAGATACGCAGTATTTT. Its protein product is CSASEGLDTQYF.